This T cell receptor (beta chain) was sequenced during a study of blood T cell repertoires in COVID-19 (dated by TCRdb to about 2020). As for the study more broadly: Samples from collaborators originated in the United States, Italy and Spain and spanned both the acute and convalescent phases of COVID-19. The material from the prospective study consisted of cDNA or gDNA derived from T cells, B-cell-depleted T cells, or PBMCs. The dataset comprised deeply sampled blood TCRbeta repertoires from subjects exposed to, actively infected with, or recovered from COVID-19. The repertoires were released in a freely available public database intended as a resource for research on the immune response to SARS-CoV-2. The samples were drawn from the first 160 participants of the ongoing ImmuneRACE study and from about 1,200 subjects provided by 6 global collaborators. The sample metadata nearly always contained a de-identified subject ID, COVID-19 status, age in years and sex. Where available, HLA class I and class II types were obtained from metadata supplied by the sample provider rather than from assay-based typing.

Taken from the germline V gene (reference sequence), the CDR1 and CDR2 loops are LGHDT and YNNKEL. For this chain, trimming is 2 bases at the V end and 2 bases at the J end, and the number of junction bases without a gene match is 15. The CDR3 contains 20 residues, cysteine and phenylalanine counted. Only the CDR3 part of the read is kept: 60 bases, read in frame from the first base. Beyond this particular receptor, the publication reports: The amount of clinical and demographic metadata varied by source and participant and was provided uncurated.

A note on this clone: The antigen it recognizes is unknown. Base qualities are not at hand, and no much larger clone is one base apart.

The immunoSEQ Assay, a bias-controlled multiplex PCR, was used to amplify TCRbeta CDR3 regions from genomic DNA. In the source study's methods: Within the assay, amplification of reference gene primers was used to estimate how many nucleated cells each sample contained. Sequence reads were collapsed and filtered to measure the absolute abundance of every unique TCRbeta CDR3 rearrangement. For each sample, productive Simpson clonality was calculated by taking the square root of Simpson's diversity index across productive rearrangements. TCRdb took over this immuneACCESS table, retaining in-frame rearrangements with V and J assigned. Such tables are incomplete; in checked studies, under half of the missing clones stem from an unresolved V gene, and the remainder is unexplained. V and J calls and clone size are as listed in that table; D and trimming were resolved from the DNA. Counted in this sample were more than 350,000 clones; 89% of them appeared once. The ten largest clonotypes hold around 3% of the sample.

One collaborating source in Seattle enrolled patients while the patients were actively infected and followed the patients over time throughout the course of disease. The collaborating institutions used their own protocols to collect whole blood in K2EDTA tubes. Collaborator samples were shipped for TCRbeta analysis as frozen whole blood, isolated PBMCs, or DNA extracted from either sample type. Material: peripheral blood. The sequence derives from a woman in her twenties or thirties with COVID-19, enrolled during active disease. This receptor chain uses TRBV3-1 (or the pseudogene TRBV3-2) and TRBJ2-2, and 9 junction bases match TRBD2. The nucleotides read TGTGCCAGCAGCCAAACCATTCCACGGAGCGGGGGGATTAACACCGGGGAGCTGTTTTTT. The resulting protein is CASSQTIPRSGGINTGELFF.